This passage covers 10 T cell receptor beta chains from one sample sequenced in a study of blood T cell repertoires in COVID-19. Sequencing was performed with immunoSEQ multiplex PCR; in TCRdb, only in-frame clones are kept and a portion is missing. The repertoire holds roughly 330,000 clones, over 75% seen once, with approximately 5% in the top ten. Sequences were obtained from PBMCs or T cells enriched from blood (not recorded which). These TCRs come from a woman aged 25-40 years who had recovered from COVID-19.

The CDR3 DNA reads TGTGCCAGCAGTTACTCGCTTTCTTCTAGCGCAGAGACCCAGTACTTC. Translation gives CASSYSLSSSAETQYF. The chain couples TRBV6-5 to TRBJ2-5, with D perhaps matching TRBD2 (6 bases). The CDR3 sequence is 16 residues long. Trimming shortened V by 0 bases and J by 4 bases, and 15 bases separated the two germline ends. CDR1 is MNHEY, CDR2 SVGAGI, per germline.

The chain has TRBV5-1 and TRBJ1-3; TRBD1 agrees at 9 bases. The CDR3 is made up of 16 amino acids. Per germline, CDR1 SGHRS and CDR2 YFSETQ. V dropped 2 bases and J dropped 0; count of bases not matched to a gene: 3. The DNA for the CDR3 is TGCGCCAGCAGCTTCGGACAGGGGAACTCTGGAAACACCATATATTTT. Encoded protein: CASSFGQGNSGNTIYF.

The CDR3 loop reads CAIRKSGGHYEQYF. The CDR3 nucleotides read TGTGCCATCAGGAAGAGCGGGGGCCACTACGAGCAGTACTTC. The rearrangement joins TRBV10-3 to TRBJ2-7; 8 bases align to TRBD2. Germline CDR1 ENHRY, CDR2 SYGVKD. This CDR3 is 14 amino acids long. V gave up 6 bases and J gave up 3 bases; unmatched junction bases: 7.

The V gene is TRBV5-1, the J gene TRBJ1-2, with 7 bases aligning to TRBD1. With 1 base clipped from V and 6 bases from J, the junction kept 3 bases outside the gene matches. The CDR3 totals 13 residues. The germline V gene has CDR1 SGHRS and CDR2 YFSETQ. The DNA for the CDR3 is TGCGCCAGCAGCTTGTATACAGGGGATGGCTACACCTTC. Protein: CASSLYTGDGYTF. The full variable domain, with the rest looked up from reference TRBV5-1 and TRBJ1-2, is KAGVTQTPRYLIKTRGQQVTLSCSPISGHRSVSWYQQTPGQGLQFLFEYFSETQRNKGNFPGRFSGRQFSNSRSEMNVSTLELGDSALYLCASSLYTGDGYTFGSGTRLTVV.

This clone was seen only once. The rearrangement joins TRBV2 to TRBJ1-2; TRBD1 agrees at 8 bases. The CDR3 consists of 13 residues. Germline V CDR1 and CDR2: SNHLY, FYNNEI. J gave up 4 bases and V 9 bases, and 7 bases lay outside the gene matches. CDR3 sequence reads: CASPGQVGYGYTF. DNA for the CDR3: TGTGCCAGTCCGGGACAGGTTGGCTATGGCTACACCTTC.

The V and J genes are TRBV2 and TRBJ2-3; maybe TRBD2 (7 bases). The V end lost 8 bases, the J end lost 5 bases, and 17 bases lay between the germline ends. This CDR3 comprises 14 residues. From germline, CDR1 is SNHLY and CDR2 FYNNEI. The CDR3 spells CASEGWGGEDTQYF. CDR3 sequence (DNA): TGTGCCAGCGAAGGATGGGGGGGCGAAGATACGCAGTATTTT.

V gene TRBV29-1 combines with J gene TRBJ1-5; 9 bases match TRBD1. The germline CDR1 and CDR2 sequences are SQVTM and ANQGSEA. The trim removed 7 bases at V and 10 bases at J, leaving 14 bases unmatched. This CDR3 region has 14 residues. CDR3 sequence reads: CSAAPLDRGKPQHF. Here the CDR3 DNA reads TGCAGCGCCGCACCCTTGGACAGGGGTAAACCCCAGCATTTT.

V gene TRBV9 combines with J gene TRBJ2-7; TRBD2 aligns across 13 bases. Germline V gives CDR1 SGDLS, CDR2 YYNGEE. The junction had 1 base not matched to a gene; V was cut back by 2 bases and J by 2 bases. This CDR3 comprises 15 residues. Here the CDR3 DNA reads TGTGCCAGCAGCGTGGGACTAGCGGGGACCTACGAGCAGTACTTC. It translates to CASSVGLAGTYEQYF. Variable domain in full (rest from reference TRBV9 and TRBJ2-7): DSGVTQTPKHLITATGQRVTLRCSPRSGDLSVYWYQQSLDQGLQFLIQYYNGEERAKGNILERFSAQQFPDLHSELNLSSLELGDSALYFCASSVGLAGTYEQYFGPGTRLTVT.

This clone was picked up a small number of times. The chain recombines TRBV28 with TRBJ1-3, with 9 bases fitting TRBD1. Germline CDR1 reads MDHEN; CDR2 reads SYDVKM. J was trimmed by 4 bases and V by 3 bases; bases with no gene match: 13. This CDR3 is built from 18 residues. CDR3 coding DNA: TGTGCCAGCAGTTTTGAATTGATACAGGGGGCGAAAGGAAACACCATATATTTT. It codes for CASSFELIQGAKGNTIYF.

The chain combines TRBV28 with TRBJ1-6; D may be TRBD1 (6 bases). CDR1 is MDHEN and CDR2 is SYDVKM in the germline V gene. The CDR3 covers 15 residues. Between the trimmed V and J ends, which lost 5 bases and 10 bases, there was a span of 18 bases. The CDR3 here is CASSPHRDGYSPLHF. The CDR3 bases are TGTGCCAGCAGTCCTCACAGGGACGGGTACTCACCCCTCCACTTT.